What follows are 31 T cell receptor beta chains derived from one specimen sequenced in a study of OX40 agonist ivuxolimab in advanced cancers. The table came from immunoSEQ multiplex PCR; TCRdb's copy has only in-frame clones and leaves some out. The sample includes fewer than 85,000 clones, more than 75% of them seen just once. The sequenced sample was CD4+ or CD8+ T cells sorted from blood, obtained in a trial of the OX40 agonist ivuxolimab. The receptor set was obtained from an adult with an advanced solid tumor such as melanoma, head and neck, liver or kidney cancer.

The chain has TRBV7-9 and TRBJ1-1; D possibly corresponds to TRBD1 (5 bases). V was shortened by 3 bases and J by 4 bases, with 12 bases between the two germline ends. Germline-derived CDR1 and CDR2 are SEHNR and FQNEAQ (reference sequence). This CDR3 has 14 amino acids. CDR3 DNA sequence: TGTGCCAGCAGCTTCCAAGGGGCCGGCACTGAAGCTTTCTTT. Amino acid sequence: CASSFQGAGTEAFF.

The CDR3 DNA is TGTGCCAGCATTAAAGAGGGCTCCCGTTTGCTGTTTTTT. This codes for CASIKEGSRLLFF. This chain links TRBV6-1 with TRBJ1-4; D remains unclear. Germline V lookup: CDR1 MNHNS, CDR2 SASEGT. CDR3 length: 13 amino acids. V lost 7 bases and J 14 bases, leaving 20 bases between the germline ends.

The chain employs TRBV29-1 and TRBJ2-1; TRBD2 matches 12 bases. The CDR3 covers 14 residues. The trim removed 8 bases at V and 6 bases at J, leaving 8 bases unmatched. CDR1 is SQVTM and CDR2 is ANQGSEA in the germline V gene. The CDR3 region is CSTDGLAGSNEQFF. The CDR3 DNA sequence: TGCAGCACAGATGGACTAGCGGGATCCAATGAGCAGTTCTTC.

This sequence joins TRBV18 and TRBJ2-4; 9 bases match TRBD1. The CDR3 covers 20 residues. The germline gives CDR1 KGHSH, CDR2 LQKENI. With V trimmed by 4 bases and J by 0 bases, 16 bases remained unmatched. This chain's CDR3 is CASSLPGTGQYGIAKNIQYF. In DNA form, the CDR3 reads TGTGCCAGCTCACTTCCCGGGACAGGGCAATACGGTATAGCCAAAAACATTCAGTACTTC.

V is TRBV11-2 and J is TRBJ1-3, with 8 nucleotides matching TRBD1. Per germline, CDR1 SGHAT and CDR2 FQNNGV. Trimming at V came to 5 bases and at J to 0 bases, leaving 9 bases not matched to a gene. This CDR3 is 17 amino acids long. CDR3 nucleotides: TGTGCCAGCAGCCGGGGGGACAGGCCGTTCTCTGGAAACACCATATATTTT. Encoded protein: CASSRGDRPFSGNTIYF.

The rearrangement links TRBV18 to TRBJ1-1; D is uncertain. V was trimmed by 4 bases and J by 3 bases, leaving 9 bases between them. Germline values: CDR1 KGHSH, CDR2 LQKENI. This CDR3 comprises 13 residues. The CDR3 spells CASSRSGDTEAFF. As DNA, the CDR3 is TGTGCCAGCTCACGTTCAGGAGACACTGAAGCTTTCTTT.

V gene TRBV5-5 combines with J gene TRBJ1-3, with D unresolved. CDR3 length: 15 residues. The germline V and J ends were trimmed by 1 base and 0 bases, with 8 bases remaining between them. The germline CDR1 and CDR2 sequences are SGHKS and YYEKEE (reference sequence). CDR3 DNA sequence: TGTGCCAGCAGCTTGAAGGGCCTCTCTGGAAACACCATATATTTT. Translating it yields CASSLKGLSGNTIYF.

The chain carries TRBV5-1 and TRBJ1-3; 8 nucleotides align to TRBD1. Trimming cost V 0 bases and J 0 bases; bases outside gene matches: 8. This CDR3 has 18 residues. The germline gives CDR1 SGHRS, CDR2 YFSETQ. DNA for the CDR3: TGCGCCAGCAGCTTGGTCCCGACAGGGGCTTACTCTGGAAACACCATATATTTT. It encodes CASSLVPTGAYSGNTIYF. Using reference TRBV5-1 and TRBJ1-3 for the parts outside the CDR3, the full variable domain is KAGVTQTPRYLIKTRGQQVTLSCSPISGHRSVSWYQQTPGQGLQFLFEYFSETQRNKGNFPGRFSGRQFSNSRSEMNVSTLELGDSALYLCASSLVPTGAYSGNTIYFGEGSWLTVV.

The V and J genes are TRBV27 and TRBJ2-7, with 7 bases lining up with TRBD1. The V and J ends lost 5 bases and 1 base, in that order; junction bases with no gene match: 8. The CDR3 sequence is 15 residues long. Germline lookup yields CDR1 MNHEY and CDR2 SMNVEV (reference sequence). The DNA of the CDR3 is TGTGCCAGCAGTCCGAAACTGGACAGGTCCTACGAGCAGTACTTC. Amino acid sequence: CASSPKLDRSYEQYF.

The chain employs TRBV2 and TRBJ2-1; a possible D gene is TRBD1 (6 bases). CDR1 SNHLY and CDR2 FYNNEI come from the germline V gene. V was trimmed by 7 bases and J by 5 bases, leaving 21 bases between them. This CDR3 is built from 16 residues. The CDR3 loop is CASTTTATGRHNEQFF. DNA of the CDR3: TGTGCCAGCACTACGACGGCAACAGGGCGCCACAATGAGCAGTTCTTC.

This chain connects TRBV5-1 to TRBJ2-3; 14 bases line up with TRBD2. The CDR3 loop spans 18 amino acids. Per the germline V gene, CDR1 is SGHRS and CDR2 is YFSETQ. Germline trimming cut 0 bases from V and 4 bases from J; bases unmatched to any gene: 7. The CDR3 DNA is TGCGCCAGCAGCTTGGCTCCCTCGGGACTAGCGGGAGCAGATACGCAGTATTTT. This encodes CASSLAPSGLAGADTQYF.

J is TRBJ2-3 and V is TRBV28; the D gene is possibly TRBD2 (6 bases). V was pared by 5 bases and J by 3 bases, with 12 bases between. The CDR3 is made up of 14 amino acids. Germline assignment: CDR1 MDHEN and CDR2 SYDVKM. CDR3 in DNA: TGTGCCAGCAGTACTAGCTATGGGACAGATACGCAGTATTTT. This sequence encodes CASSTSYGTDTQYF.

This clone was recorded once. The chain joins TRBV5-1 to TRBJ2-1; 8 bases match TRBD2. Trimming removed 0 bases from V and 2 bases from J; junction bases left unmatched: 7. This CDR3 is 17 amino acids long. The V gene's germline CDR1 is SGHRS and CDR2 YFSETQ. DNA of the CDR3: TGCGCCAGCAGCTTGGCCTCGGGGGGGCTAACCTACAATGAGCAGTTCTTC. This sequence encodes CASSLASGGLTYNEQFF.

The chain joins TRBV5-5 to TRBJ2-7; D possibly corresponds to TRBD2 (5 bases). CDR1 and CDR2 (germline): SGHKS, YYEKEE (reference sequence). CDR3 size: 16 residues. V shed 4 bases and J shed 3 bases, with 20 bases lying between them. CDR3 sequence: CASSARAADADYEQYF. The CDR3 DNA reads TGTGCCAGCAGCGCCAGAGCGGCTGACGCGGACTACGAGCAGTACTTC.

The genes are TRBV6-6 and TRBJ1-5; no firm D call. The V and J ends lost 3 bases and 5 bases respectively, with 5 bases between them. The germline V gene has CDR1 MNHNY and CDR2 SVGAGI (reference sequence). The CDR3 sequence is 12 residues long. The CDR3 protein is CASSYPDQPQHF. The CDR3 DNA is TGTGCCAGCAGTTATCCAGATCAGCCCCAGCATTTT.

This clone was recorded once. J is TRBJ1-5 and V is TRBV21-1; the table names TRBD1, a call not compared with the DNA. TRBV21-1 is a pseudogene locus. The CDR3 extends over 15 amino acids. CDR3 sequence: CASSFRQGSGQPQHF. The CDR3 DNA sequence: TGTGCCAGCAGCTTCCGACAGGGTTCAGGTCAGCCCCAGCATTTT.

The chain joins TRBV7-9 to TRBJ1-2; D is uncertain. Germline lookup yields CDR1 SEHNR and CDR2 FQNEAQ (reference sequence). CDR3 length: 15 residues. V lost 3 bases and J lost 8, with 19 bases in between. The CDR3 sequence: CASSLSGGFLRGYTF. The CDR3 nucleotides read TGTGCCAGCAGCTTGAGCGGAGGCTTTTTACGCGGCTACACCTTC.

This sequence joins TRBV5-8 and TRBJ2-5; 10 bases align to TRBD2. Germline-derived CDR1 and CDR2 are SGHTS and YDEGEE. CDR3 length: 16 amino acids. The trim removed 0 bases at V and 7 bases at J, leaving 9 bases unmatched. CDR3 nucleotides: TGTGCCAGCAGCTTGGGGCTAGCGGGGGCCTTGGGGACCCAGTACTTC. This gives the protein CASSLGLAGALGTQYF.

This clone was counted once. The rearrangement links TRBV6-5 to TRBJ2-3; weak D call: TRBD2 (6 bases). The CDR3 extends over 16 amino acids. Germline V gene sequence: CDR1 MNHEY, CDR2 SVGAGI. V dropped 2 bases and J dropped 4 bases, with 16 bases sitting between them. Here the CDR3 reads CASSYSGNTGADTQYF. The CDR3 DNA reads TGTGCCAGCAGTTACAGTGGGAATACGGGGGCAGATACGCAGTATTTT.

This clone was observed once. The chain combines TRBV5-4 with TRBJ2-3, with 7 bases that match TRBD1. CDR1 is SGHNT and CDR2 is YYREEE in the germline V gene (reference sequence). The CDR3 totals 17 residues. J lost 0 bases, V lost 4 bases, and 11 bases had no gene match. The CDR3 is CASSRGQNPFSTDTQYF. The CDR3, as DNA: TGTGCCAGCAGCAGGGGACAGAACCCGTTTAGCACAGATACGCAGTATTTT.

This clone was observed a few times. The genes are TRBV28 and TRBJ1-5; 7 nucleotides agree with TRBD1. With 2 bases clipped from V and 6 bases from J, the junction kept 7 bases outside the gene matches. This CDR3 contains 15 residues. CDR1 and CDR2 (germline): MDHEN, SYDVKM. The CDR3 spells CASSLGQGGTQPQHF. The CDR3 region has the DNA TGTGCCAGCAGTTTAGGGCAGGGGGGGACTCAGCCCCAGCATTTT.

This clone occurred a few times. J is TRBJ1-5 and V is TRBV7-9; D is undetermined. Trimming took 4 bases from V and 0 from J, leaving 7 bases between them. The germline V gene has CDR1 SEHNR and CDR2 FQNEAQ (reference sequence). This CDR3 has 14 amino acids. The CDR3 here is CASSSDLSNQPQHF. The CDR3 DNA reads as TGTGCCAGCAGCTCGGACCTTAGCAATCAGCCCCAGCATTTT.

This sequence joins TRBV28 and TRBJ2-3, with D unresolved. The CDR3 length is 13 residues. The germline V gene has CDR1 MDHEN and CDR2 SYDVKM. With 3 bases removed from V and 3 bases from J, the gap between germline ends came to 7 bases. The CDR3 loop reads CASSFIGTDTQYF. In nucleotides, the CDR3 is TGTGCCAGCAGTTTCATCGGGACAGATACGCAGTATTTT.

This clone was counted a single time. The chain recombines TRBV28 with TRBJ1-1; D gene unclear. Germline loops: CDR1 MDHEN, CDR2 SYDVKM. V lost 6 bases, J lost 0 bases, and 14 bases lay in between. The CDR3 runs to 15 residues. This CDR3 is CASSQPGTLNTEAFF. The DNA of the CDR3 is TGTGCCAGCAGCCAACCGGGTACTTTGAACACTGAAGCTTTCTTT.

V and J are TRBV27 and TRBJ1-1, with TRBD1 matching over 9 bases. Per the germline V gene, CDR1 is MNHEY and CDR2 is SMNVEV (reference sequence). The CDR3 covers 14 residues. V shed 7 bases and J 11 bases; nucleotides not matched to a gene: 14. The CDR3 spells CASKDFKTGGDAFF. As DNA, the CDR3 is TGTGCCAGCAAAGATTTTAAGACAGGGGGTGACGCTTTCTTT.

The gene calls are TRBV6-6 and TRBJ2-7; a weak D match, TRBD1 (6 bases). The CDR3 length is 13 residues. The V gene's germline CDR1 is MNHNY and CDR2 SVGAGI (reference sequence). Trimming cost V 10 bases and J 3 bases, with 16 bases left between them. The CDR3: CATQDSLHYEQYF. The CDR3, as DNA: TGTGCCACCCAGGACAGCCTCCACTACGAGCAGTACTTC.

The V and J genes are TRBV6-5 and TRBJ1-1; D is possibly TRBD1 (6 bases). Germline assignment: CDR1 MNHEY and CDR2 SVGAGI. This CDR3 comprises 13 residues. Between the trimmed V and J ends, which lost 4 bases and 7 bases, there was a span of 13 bases. This CDR3 reads CASSSHRANEAFF. The CDR3 bases are TGTGCCAGCAGTTCCCACAGGGCAAATGAAGCTTTCTTT.

This chain uses TRBV6-5 with TRBJ1-1; D not resolved. With 10 bases removed from V and 1 base from J, the gap between germline ends came to 13 bases. This CDR3 is built from 13 residues. Germline CDR1 is MNHEY and CDR2 is SVGAGI. The CDR3 bases are TGTGCCACCATGCAGCCAGGGAACACTGAAGCTTTCTTT. Protein: CATMQPGNTEAFF.

A few counts support this clone. V and J are TRBV18 and TRBJ2-1; 13 nucleotides match TRBD2. The CDR3 consists of 16 residues. Unmatched junction bases numbered 7, after V lost 5 bases and J lost 6 bases. Germline V gene data show CDR1 as KGHSH and CDR2 as LQKENI. The DNA of the CDR3 is TGTGCCAGCTCATCAACTAGCGGGAGGGCCGTCAATGAGCAGTTCTTC. Its translation: CASSSTSGRAVNEQFF.

V usage is TRBV19 and J usage is TRBJ2-6, with D hard to call. The germline V gene has CDR1 LNHDA and CDR2 SQIVND (reference sequence). This CDR3 region has 15 residues. V dropped 2 bases and J dropped 2 bases, with 7 bases sitting between them. The CDR3, as DNA: TGTGCCAGTAGTATACCTGGGGCTGGGGCCAACGTCCTGACTTTC. Amino acid sequence: CASSIPGAGANVLTF.

The gene calls are TRBV7-2 and TRBJ2-2; 9 nucleotides match TRBD1. Germline trimming cut 1 base from V and 4 bases from J; bases unmatched to any gene: 1. The CDR3 sequence is 15 residues long. Germline V gene sequence: CDR1 SGHTA, CDR2 FQGNSA. The CDR3 reads CASSLVTGGTGELFF. Here the CDR3 DNA reads TGTGCCAGCAGCTTAGTGACAGGGGGCACCGGGGAGCTGTTTTTT.